This T cell receptor (beta chain) was retrieved from a study of CD8 T cells in Susac syndrome. Study background: Active disease was present in about 6 of the sequenced Susac syndrome patients, whereas roughly 8 of them were in remission. Study-wide findings and caveats: CD4+ T cell repertoires in Susac syndrome exhibited no evidence of clonal expansion.

In regard to this clonotype: The antigen remains unidentified.

When the RNA was reverse transcribed, random hexamers were used with an input of about 0.5 to 1 ug. TCRdb redid the calling of the immunoSEQ multiplex PCR reads with MiXCR, one entry per CDR3 protein. The sample carries 170,000 or so distinct CDR3 sequences, around 94% recorded once. Germline CDR1 reads SGHTA; CDR2 reads FQGTGA. Unmatched junction bases numbered 6, after V lost 6 bases and J lost 4 bases. CDR3 length: 16 amino acids. The sequence came from a human donor with Susac syndrome. V gene TRBV7-3 combines with J gene TRBJ2-2; 12 bases agree with TRBD2. Sequencing was performed on CD4+ T cells from PBMCs. CDR3: CASSPMTSGGTGELFF. CDR3 bases: TGTGCCAGCAGTCCCATGACTAGCGGGGGCACCGGGGAGCTGTTTTTT.